Included here is one TCR beta chain sequence, with context. The antigen is unknown. Unique molecular identifiers tagged every individual TCR cDNA molecule. Using its own MiXCR run on the 5' RACE reads, TCRdb lists one record per CDR3 protein. The table records 65,000 to 85,000 distinct CDR3 sequences, approximately 18% of them present only once. The sample is drawn from a study of spatial heterogeneity in lung cancer. V was pared by 7 bases and J by 8 bases, with 20 bases between. Per the germline V gene, CDR1 is SGHNT and CDR2 is YENEEA. The CDR3 is made up of 14 amino acids. Study outcomes and limitations: At tumor resection, ubiquitous expanded TCRs were detected in blood more often than later.

Stated time point: sample taken at primary tumor resection. Unsorted tumor, nontumor lung tissue or cryopreserved PBMC supplied the whole RNA. This chain joins TRBV11-3 and TRBJ1-1; D is undetermined. Source: PBMCs, taken at surgery. The TCR was taken from a male donor with early-stage non-small cell lung cancer. The CDR3 spells CASTPMGQAEEAFF. The CDR3 nucleotides read TGTGCCAGCACCCCCATGGGTCAGGCTGAAGAAGCTTTCTTT.